The 6 T cell receptor beta chains below come from one sample, sequenced in a study of tissue T cells after allogeneic stem cell transplantation. Sequenced by immunoSEQ multiplex PCR; TCRdb stores in-frame clones only, minus some. The repertoire holds roughly 25,000 clones, with roughly 80% as singletons. This specimen was tissue from the ileum, taken at autopsy. These receptors were taken from a female donor over 55 with lung cancer.

The V call is TRBV9, the J call TRBJ2-2; 9 bases line up with TRBD1. The germline V gene encodes CDR1 SGDLS and CDR2 YYNGEE. The CDR3 consists of 18 residues. The V gene end was trimmed by 3 bases and the J gene end by 1 base; junction bases not matched to a gene: 10. CDR3 amino acids: CASSAPQGQGLNTGELFF. Here the CDR3 DNA reads TGTGCCAGCAGCGCCCCCCAAGGACAGGGGTTGAACACCGGGGAGCTGTTTTTT. Looking up the rest from reference TRBV9 and TRBJ2-2 gives the full variable domain: DSGVTQTPKHLITATGQRVTLRCSPRSGDLSVYWYQQSLDQGLQFLIQYYNGEERAKGNILERFSAQQFPDLHSELNLSSLELGDSALYFCASSAPQGQGLNTGELFFGEGSRLTVL.

The CDR3 loop reads CASSLDGGNEQFF. CDR3 bases: TGTGCCAGCAGCTTGGACGGGGGGAATGAGCAGTTCTTC. The genes are TRBV21-1 and TRBJ2-1; the table's D call of TRBD2 was not tested on the DNA. TRBV21-1 is labeled a pseudogene. The CDR3 loop spans 13 amino acids.

V gene TRBV18 combines with J gene TRBJ2-1, with 8 bases identical to TRBD1. Per the germline V gene, CDR1 is KGHSH and CDR2 is LQKENI. Trimming cost V 4 bases and J 5 bases; bases outside gene matches: 7. The CDR3 spans 15 residues. DNA of the CDR3: TGTGCCAGCTCACACCGACAGGGGCTACACAATGAGCAGTTCTTC. It translates to CASSHRQGLHNEQFF. The complete variable domain, with remaining parts taken from reference TRBV18 and TRBJ2-1, reads NAGVMQNPRHLVRRRGQEARLRCSPMKGHSHVYWYRQLPEEGLKFMVYLQKENIIDESGMPKERFSAEFPKEGPSILRIQQVVRGDSAAYFCASSHRQGLHNEQFFGPGTRLTVL.

The V gene is TRBV2, the J gene TRBJ2-2; TRBD1 might be the D (5 bases). V gave up 7 bases and J gave up 5 bases, with 17 bases separating them. Germline CDR1 SNHLY, CDR2 FYNNEI. There are 15 residues in the CDR3. As DNA, the CDR3 is TGTGCCAGCACTCGACAGCCTGGGCCGACCGGGGAGCTGTTTTTT. It translates to CASTRQPGPTGELFF.

The chain combines TRBV7-9 with TRBJ2-5, with TRBD1 as a possible D gene (5 bases). The CDR3 length is 15 residues. Trimming pared 0 bases from V and 3 bases from J, leaving 11 bases between. The germline CDR1 and CDR2 sequences are SEHNR and FQNEAQ (reference sequence). Written as DNA, the CDR3 is TGTGCCAGCAGCTTAGCGCTCCCCAGGGAAGAGACCCAGTACTTC. Residues: CASSLALPREETQYF.

V and J are TRBV4-1 and TRBJ2-7, with D possibly TRBD2 on 6 matching bases. CDR3 length: 16 amino acids. Per the germline V gene, CDR1 is MGHRA and CDR2 is YSYEKL. Trimming left V 1 base short and J 7 bases short, with 20 bases between. As DNA, the CDR3 is TGCGCCAGCAGCCAAGTGTCGGGAGTGGGGGTGAGTGAGCAGTACTTC. Translation: CASSQVSGVGVSEQYF.